This T cell receptor beta chain emerged from a study of blood T cell repertoires in COVID-19. Study-wide context: Sources were T cells, B-cell-depleted T cells, or PBMCs; the material itself was cDNA or gDNA.

This clone was picked up one time. The trim removed 3 bases at V and 5 bases at J, leaving 7 bases unmatched. The CDR3 runs to 15 residues. CDR1 SGHNT and CDR2 YYREEE come from the germline V gene (reference sequence). TCRdb keeps only in-frame clones here, not all; method: immunoSEQ multiplex PCR. The data show 300,000 to 400,000 clones, roughly 85% seen once. Sequences were obtained from peripheral blood. The rearrangement joins TRBV5-4 to TRBJ1-1; 10 bases align to TRBD1. The sequence derives from a human donor in a cohort sampled during active COVID-19. This CDR3 reads CASSSDRGLVTEAFF. The DNA for the CDR3 is TGTGCCAGCAGCTCAGACAGGGGGCTGGTGACTGAAGCTTTCTTT.